These T cell receptor beta chains were read from a single sample in a study of spatial heterogeneity in lung cancer. One entry per CDR3 protein results from TCRdb running MiXCR on the 5' RACE reads. The sample consists of roughly 10,000 distinct CDR3 sequences, 23% of them appearing once. Sequences were derived from PBMCs, sampled at follow-up. The receptors originated from a female donor with early-stage non-small cell lung cancer. The CDR3 runs from the conserved cysteine through the conserved F or W. The D gene is left open where the match is weak. Not every row has a clone size; where given, it reads once, few, many or a size class.

cdr3_length j_call d_call clone_size v_call cdr3_nt cdr3_aa
19 TRBJ2-1 TRBD2 medium-sized TRBV7-8 TGTGCCAGCAGACCTCCTGCGGGCGGGGCGGGAGCTCGTTACAATGAGCAGTTCTTC CASRPPAGGAGARYNEQFF
20 TRBJ2-7 TRBD2 few TRBV14 TGTGCCAGCAGCCAAGATTTGTTTGGTAGCGTTAGCGGGCTAACCTACGAGCAGTACTTC CASSQDLFGSVSGLTYEQYF
12 TRBJ1-2 - few TRBV2 TGTGCCAGCAGTGATCATAACAGGGTTTACACCTTC CASSDHNRVYTF
16 TRBJ2-1 - - TRBV29-1 TGCAGCGCCCCCCTCCTCGTCCAGTTCTACTACAATGAGCAGTTCTTC CSAPLLVQFYYNEQFF
15 TRBJ2-7 - medium-sized TRBV7-2 TGTGCCAGCAGCTATAAGGAGCTCCCTTCCTACGAGCAGTACTTC CASSYKELPSYEQYF
15 TRBJ2-5 TRBD1 few TRBV11-2 TGTGCCAGCAGCGACTACAGGGGGCTGTTTGAGACCCAGTACTTC CASSDYRGLFETQYF
16 TRBJ2-5 - medium-sized TRBV6-2/TRBV6-3 TGTGCCAGCAGAAAGGGGGCGGGACAACTCCCAGAGACCCAGTACTTC CASRKGAGQLPETQYF
14 TRBJ2-7 TRBD1 few TRBV12-3/TRBV12-4 TGTGCCAGCAGTTTGGGACAGGGGCTTGGCGAGCAGTACTTC CASSLGQGLGEQYF
13 TRBJ1-3 - - TRBV30 TGTGCCTGGAGTGTACTCAATGGAAACACCATATATTTT CAWSVLNGNTIYF
16 TRBJ1-1 - few TRBV5-5 TGTGCCAGCAGCTCCGAGTCGGGTTCGTTGAACACTGAAGCTTTCTTT CASSSESGSLNTEAFF
16 TRBJ2-3 TRBD1 - TRBV5-1 TGCGCCAGCAATAGGAGCCCGGGACAGGGAACAGATACGCAGTATTTT CASNRSPGQGTDTQYF
16 TRBJ2-1 - few TRBV14 TGTGCCAGCAGTCCCGTCGCGGAGGTCCCTTACAATGAGCAGTTCTTC CASSPVAEVPYNEQFF
11 TRBJ2-1 - few TRBV24-1 TGTGCCACATCACTAGCAAATGAGCAGTTCTTC CATSLANEQFF
17 TRBJ2-7 TRBD2 - TRBV7-8 TGTGCCAGCAGCTTTGAACTAGCGGGAGTTCACACCTACGAGCAGTACTTC CASSFELAGVHTYEQYF
14 TRBJ2-4 - few TRBV11-2 TGTGCCAGCAGCCCGGGCCAAGCCAAAAACATTCAGTACTTC CASSPGQAKNIQYF
17 TRBJ2-7 TRBD2 few TRBV27 TGTGCCAGCAGTACTAAGTTGGCTGGCGGGAGGTCCTACGAGCAGTACTTC CASSTKLAGGRSYEQYF
12 TRBJ2-1 TRBD2 few TRBV29-1 TGCAGTGGGACTAGCGAATCCAATGAGCAGTTCTTC CSGTSESNEQFF
13 TRBJ1-1 - few TRBV6-5 TGTGCCAGCAGTGAAAACTGGGGGACTGAAGCTTTCTTT CASSENWGTEAFF
13 TRBJ2-7 - - TRBV28 TGTGCCAGCAGAAAGGACAGCTCCTACGAGCAGTACTTC CASRKDSSYEQYF
18 TRBJ2-3 TRBD2 - TRBV7-2 TGTGCCAGCAGCTTAGGTCCTAGCGGGACACTCGGCACAGATACGCAGTATTTT CASSLGPSGTLGTDTQYF
16 TRBJ2-2 - - TRBV7-2 TGTGCCAGCAGTTACGGCCGGGGGCCTAACACCGGGGAGCTGTTTTTT CASSYGRGPNTGELFF
11 TRBJ2-7 - medium-sized TRBV2 TGTGCCAGCAGCGGACACTACGAGCAGTACTTC CASSGHYEQYF
15 TRBJ1-5 - few TRBV10-3 TGTGCCATCAGTGAAGGCCGAAATAGCAATCAGCCCCAGCATTTT CAISEGRNSNQPQHF
14 TRBJ2-7 - - TRBV29-1 TGCAGCGCCTTAGATCGGGGGAAGGTCTACGAGCAGTACTTC CSALDRGKVYEQYF
13 TRBJ2-1 TRBD2 few TRBV10-3 TGTGCCAGTAGCGGGACTTCCTACAATGAGCAGTTCTTC CASSGTSYNEQFF
19 TRBJ1-2 TRBD1 few TRBV7-2 TGTGCCAGCAGCTTAGCCCCTATCGTCCTACAGGGGGGGGCCTATGGCTACACCTTC CASSLAPIVLQGGAYGYTF
14 TRBJ1-5 TRBD1 - TRBV19 TGTGCCAGTAGTACTAGACAGGGGGCACAGCCCCAGCATTTT CASSTRQGAQPQHF
13 TRBJ2-7 TRBD2 few TRBV27 TGTGCCAGCAAAGAGCGGGAGTGGTACGAGCAGTACTTC CASKEREWYEQYF
17 TRBJ2-5 TRBD1 medium-sized TRBV25-1 TGTGCCAGCAGTGAGGTGGCTCACAGAGGGGGCGAAGAGACCCAGTACTTC CASSEVAHRGGEETQYF
14 TRBJ2-7 - once TRBV7-2 TGTGCCAGCAGCTTAAGTCAGGGCCGCTACGAGCAGTACTTC CASSLSQGRYEQYF
12 TRBJ2-2 - - TRBV12-3/TRBV12-4 TGTGCCAGCAGATCCGGGGGCGGGGAGCTGTTTTTT CASRSGGGELFF
15 TRBJ2-3 TRBD1 - TRBV24-1 TGTGCCACCAGTGATTTTAAGAGGGGACAGATGACGCAGTATTTT CATSDFKRGQMTQYF
14 TRBJ1-2 - - TRBV29-1 TGCAGCGTTGGGGAAGGGGCCGTCAATTATGGCTACACCTTC CSVGEGAVNYGYTF
14 TRBJ2-2 - - TRBV7-7 TGTGCCAGCAGCCCACAGGAGAACACCGGGGAGCTGTTTTTT CASSPQENTGELFF
15 TRBJ2-5 TRBD1 - TRBV4-1 TGCGCCAGCAGCCAGCTACAGGGGGCCGGGGAGACCCAGTACTTC CASSQLQGAGETQYF
13 TRBJ2-3 - - TRBV10-1 TGCGCCAGCAGTGAAAACGGGGCAGATACGCAGTATTTT CASSENGADTQYF
16 TRBJ2-1 TRBD1 few TRBV4-2 TGTGCCAGCAGCCAAGAATTCGGGACAGGGCTCAATGAGCAGTTCTTC CASSQEFGTGLNEQFF
14 TRBJ1-2 - few TRBV5-1 TGCGCCAGCAGCTTGGCAGGCAGCAGCTATGGCTACACCTTC CASSLAGSSYGYTF
13 TRBJ1-5 - medium-sized TRBV28 TGTGCCAGCAGCCGTGGACAATTTCAGCCCCAGCATTTT CASSRGQFQPQHF
16 TRBJ2-7 TRBD2 few TRBV12-3/TRBV12-4 TGTGCCAGCAGTTCGGGTGAGATAGCGGGGAACTACGAGCAGTACTTC CASSSGEIAGNYEQYF
9 TRBJ1-1 - - TRBV29-1 TGCAGCGTGGGACCTGAAGCTTTCTTT CSVGPEAFF
15 TRBJ2-6 TRBD2 medium-sized TRBV5-4 TGTGCCAGCCCCGCCGGGGGGACTGGGGCCAACGTCCTGACTTTC CASPAGGTGANVLTF
14 TRBJ2-5 - once TRBV4-3 TGCGCCAGCAGCCAACGACTAGGGGAAGAGACCCAGTACTTC CASSQRLGEETQYF
14 TRBJ2-7 TRBD2 - TRBV6-6 TGTGCCAGCGCTAAAAGCGGGAGTCACTACGAGCAGTACTTC CASAKSGSHYEQYF
15 TRBJ2-7 - - TRBV4-2 TGTGCCAGCAGCCAAGATCAAGGGGACTCCGGCGAGCAGTACTTC CASSQDQGDSGEQYF
19 TRBJ2-1 TRBD2 few TRBV4-1 TGCGCCAGCAGCCAAAGGACGGGACTAGCGGGAGGGCCTGACAATGAGCAGTTCTTC CASSQRTGLAGGPDNEQFF
13 TRBJ1-4 TRBD1 few TRBV29-1 TGCAGCGCCATGACAGGGGCTAATGAAAAACTGTTTTTT CSAMTGANEKLFF
14 TRBJ2-5 - few TRBV7-6 TGTGCCAGCAGCTTAGCTCTAGCGCAAGAGACCCAGTACTTC CASSLALAQETQYF
13 TRBJ2-3 - few TRBV20-1 TGCAGTGCTAGATTCCCGCCCACAGATACGCAGTATTTT CSARFPPTDTQYF
16 TRBJ2-2 TRBD2 - TRBV7-2 TGTGCCAGCAGCTTTCCGGCGGGAGGGGGCACCGGGGAGCTGTTTTTT CASSFPAGGGTGELFF
17 TRBJ2-1 TRBD2 - TRBV5-1 TGCGCCAGCAGCTACGGACTAGCGGGAGGTCCCTCCCATGAGCAGTTCTTC CASSYGLAGGPSHEQFF
15 TRBJ1-2 TRBD1 - TRBV12-3/TRBV12-4 TGTGCCAGCAGTCGACAGGGTGGTTACCTCTCTGGCTACACCTTC CASSRQGGYLSGYTF
15 TRBJ1-6 TRBD1 - TRBV16 TGTGCCAGCAGCCAATGGGACAGGGTCAATTCACCCCTCCACTTT CASSQWDRVNSPLHF
15 TRBJ1-5 - few TRBV19 TGTGCCAGTAGTATCCTACAGGAGGGGTATCAGCCCCAGCATTTT CASSILQEGYQPQHF
13 TRBJ2-2 - - TRBV7-2 TGTGCCAGCAGCCCCCGTGCGACCGGGGAGCTGTTTTTT CASSPRATGELFF
16 TRBJ2-1 - - TRBV24-1 TGTGCCACCAGTGATTTTGGTGGGTCGGGGCGGCTGGAGCAGTTCTTC CATSDFGGSGRLEQFF
14 TRBJ2-3 TRBD2 - TRBV20-1 TGCAGTGCTGGACTAGCGGGAGTGACAGATACGCAGTATTTT CSAGLAGVTDTQYF
13 TRBJ2-5 - medium-sized TRBV11-2 TGTGCCAGCAGCCCGGGCCATCCGGGGCCCCAGTACTTC CASSPGHPGPQYF